This passage covers 5 T cell receptor beta chains from one sample sequenced in a study of neurological immune-mediated disorders (dated by TCRdb to about 2019). Library method: 5' RACE. Data came from an Illumina HiSeq 2500. The public reads were quality trimmed at Q25 with fastp and then assembled into clones with MiXCR by TCRdb, keeping productive beta chains. One record per CDR3 amino acid sequence lists the most common genes and DNA. For this sample there are more than 45,000 distinct CDR3 sequences; under 2.5% appear just once. Of the sample, around 2.8% falls within the top ten clones. Source material: PBMCs. These receptor sequences come from a man aged 50 to 60 with multiple sclerosis.

Ten or more counts support this clonotype. The rearrangement uses TRBV6-2 or TRBV6-3 and TRBJ2-1; 12 bases are a match to TRBD2. After removal of 5 bases from V and 1 base from J, the junction contained 3 bases not matched to a gene. This CDR3 contains 16 residues. Germline V gene lookup returns CDR1 MNHEY and CDR2 SVGEGT. The CDR3 spells CASSRTSGASYNEQFF. The CDR3 DNA reads TGTGCCAGCAGTAGGACTAGCGGGGCGTCCTACAATGAGCAGTTCTTC.

In the case of this clonotype: Germline is not matched at one junction end, which may reflect a read error. The chain recombines TRBV6-2 or TRBV6-3 with TRBJ2-1; 12 nucleotides align to TRBD2. The CDR3 spans 15 residues. Germline V gene lookup returns CDR1 MNHEY and CDR2 SVGEGT. CDR3: CAGSHPASGGAEQFF. CDR3 nucleotides: TGTGCCGGCAGTCACCCAGCTAGCGGGGGGGCAGAGCAGTTCTTC.

This clonotype was found many times. The chain couples TRBV27 to TRBJ2-7, with TRBD1 matching 9 bases. The CDR3 sequence is 14 residues long. Germline CDR1 MNHEY, CDR2 SMNVEV (reference sequence). V shed 6 bases and J 2 bases; nucleotides not matched to a gene: 5. The CDR3 spells CASRGQGTTYEQYF. Here the CDR3 DNA reads TGTGCCAGCAGAGGACAGGGGACTACCTACGAGCAGTACTTC.

This clonotype was counted many times. CDR3 region: CSASSGPPGETQYF. In DNA, the CDR3 is TGCAGTGCTAGTAGCGGCCCACCCGGAGAGACCCAGTACTTC. The chain links TRBV20-1 to TRBJ2-5; possibly TRBD2 for D (6 bases). V was pared by 3 bases and J by 4 bases, with 15 bases between. CDR3 length: 14 amino acids. CDR1 DFQATT and CDR2 SNEGSKA come from the germline V gene (reference sequence).

This clonotype has ten or more counts. The V gene is TRBV18, the J gene TRBJ2-2; TRBD1 agrees at 8 bases. Germline V gene sequence: CDR1 KGHSH, CDR2 LQKENI. The trim removed 3 bases at V and 5 bases at J, leaving 5 bases unmatched. The CDR3 covers 15 residues. CDR3 nucleotides: TGTGCCAGCTCACCCGGGACAGGAACGACCGGGGAGCTGTTTTTT. This sequence encodes CASSPGTGTTGELFF. Full variable domain (rest looked up from reference TRBV18 and TRBJ2-2): NAGVMQNPRHLVRRRGQEARLRCSPMKGHSHVYWYRQLPEEGLKFMVYLQKENIIDESGMPKERFSAEFPKEGPSILRIQQVVRGDSAAYFCASSPGTGTTGELFFGEGSRLTVL.